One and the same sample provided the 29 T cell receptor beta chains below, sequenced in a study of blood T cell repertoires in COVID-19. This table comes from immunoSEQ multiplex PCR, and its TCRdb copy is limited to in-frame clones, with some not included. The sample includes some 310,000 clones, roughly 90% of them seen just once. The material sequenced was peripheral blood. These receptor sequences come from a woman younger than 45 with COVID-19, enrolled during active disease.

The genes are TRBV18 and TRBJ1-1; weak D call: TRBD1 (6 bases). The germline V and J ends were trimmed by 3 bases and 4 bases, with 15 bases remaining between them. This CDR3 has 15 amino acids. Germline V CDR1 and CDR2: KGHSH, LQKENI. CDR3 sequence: CASSPSTGKGTEAFF. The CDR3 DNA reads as TGTGCCAGCTCACCCTCTACAGGGAAAGGCACTGAAGCTTTCTTT. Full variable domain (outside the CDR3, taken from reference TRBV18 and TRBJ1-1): NAGVMQNPRHLVRRRGQEARLRCSPMKGHSHVYWYRQLPEEGLKFMVYLQKENIIDESGMPKERFSAEFPKEGPSILRIQQVVRGDSAAYFCASSPSTGKGTEAFFGQGTRLTVV.

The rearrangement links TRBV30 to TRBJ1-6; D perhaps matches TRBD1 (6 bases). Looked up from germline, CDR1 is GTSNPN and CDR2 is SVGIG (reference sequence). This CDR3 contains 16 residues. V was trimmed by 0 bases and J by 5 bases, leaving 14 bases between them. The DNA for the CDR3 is TGTGCCTGGAGTGTTAGGCAGGGGATCAATAATTCACCCCTCCACTTT. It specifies CAWSVRQGINNSPLHF.

The CDR3 loop reads CASSHGTSIGLEQFF. The CDR3 DNA reads as TGCGCCAGCAGCCATGGGACTAGCATTGGCCTAGAGCAGTTCTTC. V is TRBV5-1 and J is TRBJ2-1; 9 bases are shared with TRBD2. Looked up from germline, CDR1 is SGHRS and CDR2 is YFSETQ. The CDR3 sequence is 15 residues long. The J segment lost 10 bases and the V segment lost 4 bases, leaving 12 bases of the junction unmatched.

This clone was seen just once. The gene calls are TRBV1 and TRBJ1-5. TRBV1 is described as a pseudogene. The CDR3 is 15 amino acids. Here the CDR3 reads CTSSQDGISDQPQHF. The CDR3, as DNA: TGCACCAGCAGCCAAGACGGGATCAGCGATCAGCCCCAGCATTTT.

This CDR3 reads CASRLYTGELFF. The CDR3 bases are TGTGCCAGCAGACTGTACACCGGGGAGCTGTTTTTT. The V call is TRBV12-3 or TRBV12-4, the J call TRBJ2-2; no definite D call. The CDR3 extends over 12 amino acids. V was trimmed by 6 bases and J by 3 bases, leaving 5 bases between them.

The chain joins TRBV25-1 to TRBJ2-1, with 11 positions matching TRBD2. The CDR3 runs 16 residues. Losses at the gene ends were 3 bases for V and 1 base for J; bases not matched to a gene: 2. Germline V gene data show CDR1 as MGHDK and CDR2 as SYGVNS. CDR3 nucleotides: TGTGCCAGCAGTGATTCTAGCGGGAGGTCCTACAATGAGCAGTTCTTC. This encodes CASSDSSGRSYNEQFF.

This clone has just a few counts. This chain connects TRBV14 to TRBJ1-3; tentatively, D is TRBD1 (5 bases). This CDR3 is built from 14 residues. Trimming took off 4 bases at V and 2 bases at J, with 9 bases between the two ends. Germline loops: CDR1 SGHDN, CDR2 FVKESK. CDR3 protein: CASSLTGAGNTIYF. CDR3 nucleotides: TGTGCCAGCAGCCTGACGGGGGCTGGAAACACCATATATTTT.

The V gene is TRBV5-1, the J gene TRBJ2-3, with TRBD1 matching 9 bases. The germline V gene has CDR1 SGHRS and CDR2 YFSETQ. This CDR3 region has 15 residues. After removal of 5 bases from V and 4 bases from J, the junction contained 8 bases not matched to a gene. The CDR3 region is CASRLRDRVSDTQYF. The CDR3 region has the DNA TGCGCCAGCAGATTGAGGGACAGGGTTTCAGATACGCAGTATTTT. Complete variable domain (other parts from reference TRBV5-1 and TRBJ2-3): KAGVTQTPRYLIKTRGQQVTLSCSPISGHRSVSWYQQTPGQGLQFLFEYFSETQRNKGNFPGRFSGRQFSNSRSEMNVSTLELGDSALYLCASRLRDRVSDTQYFGPGTRLTVL.

This CDR3 is CASTQTNYRAQYF. CDR3 coding DNA: TGTGCCAGCACCCAAACGAATTACAGGGCCCAGTACTTC. V usage is TRBV6-5 and J usage is TRBJ2-5; TRBD1 is a possible D gene (6 bases). Trimming left V 7 bases short and J 9 bases short, with 18 bases between. The CDR3 runs to 13 residues. Germline assignment: CDR1 MNHEY and CDR2 SVGAGI.

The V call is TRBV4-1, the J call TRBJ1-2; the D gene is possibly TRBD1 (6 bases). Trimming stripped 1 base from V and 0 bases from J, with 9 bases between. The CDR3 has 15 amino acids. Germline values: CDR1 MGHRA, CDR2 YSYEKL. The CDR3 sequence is CASSQVGAPNYGYTF. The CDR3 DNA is TGCGCCAGCAGCCAAGTGGGGGCGCCTAACTATGGCTACACCTTC.

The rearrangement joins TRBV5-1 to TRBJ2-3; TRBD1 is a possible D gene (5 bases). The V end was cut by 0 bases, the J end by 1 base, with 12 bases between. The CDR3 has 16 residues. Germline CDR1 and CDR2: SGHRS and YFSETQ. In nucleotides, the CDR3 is TGCGCCAGCAGCTTGGAGAAAGGGGTAGGCACAGATACGCAGTATTTT. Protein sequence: CASSLEKGVGTDTQYF.

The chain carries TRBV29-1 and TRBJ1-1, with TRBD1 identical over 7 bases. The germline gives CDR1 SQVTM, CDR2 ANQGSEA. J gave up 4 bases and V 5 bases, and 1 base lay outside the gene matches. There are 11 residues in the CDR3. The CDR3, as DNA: TGCAGCGTTAACAGGGGCACTGAAGCTTTCTTT. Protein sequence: CSVNRGTEAFF.

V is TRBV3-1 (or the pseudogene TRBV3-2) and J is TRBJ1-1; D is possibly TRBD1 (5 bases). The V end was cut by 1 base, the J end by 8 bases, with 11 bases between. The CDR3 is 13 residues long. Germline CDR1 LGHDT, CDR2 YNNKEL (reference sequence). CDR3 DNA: TGTGCCAGCAGCCAAGTCAATGGGGGGGAAGCTTTCTTT. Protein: CASSQVNGGEAFF.

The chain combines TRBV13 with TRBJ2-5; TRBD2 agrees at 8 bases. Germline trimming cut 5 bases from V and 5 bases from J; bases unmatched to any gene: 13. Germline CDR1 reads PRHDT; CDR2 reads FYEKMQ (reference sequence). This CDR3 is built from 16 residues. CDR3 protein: CASSNSEAGEGETQYF. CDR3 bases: TGTGCCAGCAGCAACTCCGAAGCGGGAGAGGGCGAGACCCAGTACTTC. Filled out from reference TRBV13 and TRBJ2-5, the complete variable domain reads AAGVIQSPRHLIKEKRETATLKCYPIPRHDTVYWYQQGPGQDPQFLISFYEKMQSDKGSIPDRFSAQQFSDYHSELNMSSLELGDSALYFCASSNSEAGEGETQYFGPGTRLLVL.

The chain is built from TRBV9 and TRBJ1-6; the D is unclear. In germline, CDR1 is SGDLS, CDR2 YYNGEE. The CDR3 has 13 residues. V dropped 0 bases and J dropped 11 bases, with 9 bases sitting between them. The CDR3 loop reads CASSVAPGTPLHF. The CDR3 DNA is TGTGCCAGCAGCGTAGCACCGGGGACACCCCTCCACTTT. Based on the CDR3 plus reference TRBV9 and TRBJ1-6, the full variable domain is DSGVTQTPKHLITATGQRVTLRCSPRSGDLSVYWYQQSLDQGLQFLIQYYNGEERAKGNILERFSAQQFPDLHSELNLSSLELGDSALYFCASSVAPGTPLHFGNGTRLTVT.

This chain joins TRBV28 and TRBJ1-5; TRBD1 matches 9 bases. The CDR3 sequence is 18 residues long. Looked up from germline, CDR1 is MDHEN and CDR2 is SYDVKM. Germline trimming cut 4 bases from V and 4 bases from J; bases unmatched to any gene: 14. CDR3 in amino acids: CASSSLVRTGDGNQPQHF. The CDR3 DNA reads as TGTGCCAGCAGTTCCCTAGTGCGGACAGGGGACGGGAATCAGCCCCAGCATTTT.

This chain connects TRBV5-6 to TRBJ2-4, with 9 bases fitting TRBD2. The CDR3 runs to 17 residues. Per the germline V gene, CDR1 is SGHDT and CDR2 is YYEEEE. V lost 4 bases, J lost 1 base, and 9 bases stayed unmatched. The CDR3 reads CASSLRGAGGAKNIQYF. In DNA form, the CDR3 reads TGTGCCAGCAGCCTTCGGGGGGCGGGAGGGGCCAAAAACATTCAGTACTTC.

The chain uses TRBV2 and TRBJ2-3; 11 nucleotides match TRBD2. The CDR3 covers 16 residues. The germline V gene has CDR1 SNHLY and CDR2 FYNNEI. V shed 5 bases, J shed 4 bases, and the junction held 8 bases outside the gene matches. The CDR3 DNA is TGTGCCAGCAGTCGAGCACTAGCGGGAGTTGCAGATACGCAGTATTTT. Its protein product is CASSRALAGVADTQYF.

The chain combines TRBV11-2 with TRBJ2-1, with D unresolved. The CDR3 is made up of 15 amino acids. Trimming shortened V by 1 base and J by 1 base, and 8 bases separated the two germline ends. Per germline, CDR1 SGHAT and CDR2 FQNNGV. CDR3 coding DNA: TGTGCCAGCAGCTTAGCTCAGTTTTCCTACAATGAGCAGTTCTTC. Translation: CASSLAQFSYNEQFF.

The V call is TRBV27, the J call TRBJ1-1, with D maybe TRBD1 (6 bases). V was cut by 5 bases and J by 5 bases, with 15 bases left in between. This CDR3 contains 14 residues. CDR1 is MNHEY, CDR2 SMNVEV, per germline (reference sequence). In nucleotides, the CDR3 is TGTGCCAGCAGTCATAAACCAGGGGAGACTGAAGCTTTCTTT. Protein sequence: CASSHKPGETEAFF.

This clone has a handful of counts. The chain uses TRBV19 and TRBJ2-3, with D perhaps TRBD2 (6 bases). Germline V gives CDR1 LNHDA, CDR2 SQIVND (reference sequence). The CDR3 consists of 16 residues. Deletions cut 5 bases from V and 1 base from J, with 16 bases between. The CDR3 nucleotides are TGTGCCAGTAGTTATAGAGGGGCTAGCGGCACAGATACGCAGTATTTT. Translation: CASSYRGASGTDTQYF.

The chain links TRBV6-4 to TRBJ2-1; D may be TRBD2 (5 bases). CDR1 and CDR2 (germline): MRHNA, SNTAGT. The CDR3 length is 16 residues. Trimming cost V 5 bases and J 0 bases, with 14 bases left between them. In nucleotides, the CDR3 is TGTGCCAGCAGTATGGACTTTCCAAGCTCCTACAATGAGCAGTTCTTC. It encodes CASSMDFPSSYNEQFF.

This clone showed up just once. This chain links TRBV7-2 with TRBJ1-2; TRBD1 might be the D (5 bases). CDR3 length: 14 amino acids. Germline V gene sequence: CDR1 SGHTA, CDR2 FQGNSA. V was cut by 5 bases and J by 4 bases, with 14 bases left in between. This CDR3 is CASSQLTVAYGYTF. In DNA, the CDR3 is TGTGCCAGCAGCCAATTGACAGTCGCCTATGGCTACACCTTC.

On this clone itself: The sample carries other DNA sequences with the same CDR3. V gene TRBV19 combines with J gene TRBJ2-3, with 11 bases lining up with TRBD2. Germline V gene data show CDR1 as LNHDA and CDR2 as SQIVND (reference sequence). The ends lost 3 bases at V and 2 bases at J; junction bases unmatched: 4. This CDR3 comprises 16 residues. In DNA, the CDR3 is TGTGCCAGTAGTATGGTTAGCGGGAGGGCCACAGATACGCAGTATTTT. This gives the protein CASSMVSGRATDTQYF.

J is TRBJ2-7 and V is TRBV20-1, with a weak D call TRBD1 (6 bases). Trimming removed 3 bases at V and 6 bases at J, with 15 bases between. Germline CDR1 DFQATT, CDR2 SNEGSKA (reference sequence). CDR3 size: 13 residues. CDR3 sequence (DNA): TGCAGTGCTAGTAAAGGGACATTCGTCGAGCAGTACTTC. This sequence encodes CSASKGTFVEQYF.

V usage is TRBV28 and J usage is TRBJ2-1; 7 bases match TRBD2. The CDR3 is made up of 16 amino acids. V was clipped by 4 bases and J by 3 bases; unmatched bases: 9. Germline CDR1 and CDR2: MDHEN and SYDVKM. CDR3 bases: TGTGCCAGCAGTTCAAGGGAGGGAGTCATCTACAATGAGCAGTTCTTC. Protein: CASSSREGVIYNEQFF.

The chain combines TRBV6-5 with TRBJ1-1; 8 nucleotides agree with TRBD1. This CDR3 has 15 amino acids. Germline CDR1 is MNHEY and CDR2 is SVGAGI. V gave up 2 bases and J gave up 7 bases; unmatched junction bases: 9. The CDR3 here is CASSYLPGQVVEAFF. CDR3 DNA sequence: TGTGCCAGCAGTTACCTACCGGGACAGGTGGTTGAAGCTTTCTTT.

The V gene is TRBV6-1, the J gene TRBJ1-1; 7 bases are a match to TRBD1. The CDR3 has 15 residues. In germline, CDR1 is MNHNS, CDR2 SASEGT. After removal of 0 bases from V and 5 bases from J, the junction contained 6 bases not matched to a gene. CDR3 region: CASSEALRGITEAFF. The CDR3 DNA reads TGTGCCAGCAGTGAAGCGCTCAGGGGGATAACTGAAGCTTTCTTT.

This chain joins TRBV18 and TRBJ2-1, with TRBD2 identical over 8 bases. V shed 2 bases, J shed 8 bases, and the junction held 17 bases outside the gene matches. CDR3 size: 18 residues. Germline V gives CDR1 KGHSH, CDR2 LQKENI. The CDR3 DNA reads TGTGCCAGCTCACCAACAAACGGTCTAGCGGGCGATAGGGATGAGCAGTTCTTC. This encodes CASSPTNGLAGDRDEQFF.